The 23 T cell receptor beta chains in this list originate from one sample, sequenced in a study of T cell repertoires in cytomegalovirus infection. These receptors' antigens are unknown. TCRdb passed the reads through MiXCR, listing each CDR3 protein once. The sample contains approximately 220,000 distinct CDR3 sequences, 38% of which appear only once. The starting material was CD8+ T cells from cultured PBMCs, obtained from culture after CMV antigen stimulation. The origin of the receptors is a human donor in good health (CMV status not recorded). Some clones in this sample may be carry-over from other donors' samples.

A remark on this clonotype: This clone may be a read error of a much larger clone one base away. The V gene is TRBV7-3, the J gene TRBJ2-1; 7 positions agree with TRBD1. Germline values: CDR1 SGHTA, CDR2 FQGTGA. There are 16 residues in the CDR3. The DNA of the CDR3 is TGTGCCAGCAGCTGGACACCGGGACAGCAACCCAATGAGCTGTTCTTC. Amino acids: CASSWTPGQQPNELFF. Together with reference TRBV7-3 and TRBJ2-1, the CDR3 gives the full variable domain: GAGVSQTPSNKVTEKGKYVELRCDPISGHTALYWYRQSLGQGPEFLIYFQGTGAADDSGLPNDRFFAVRPEGSVSTLKIQRTERGDSAVYLCASSWTPGQQPNELFFGPGTRLTVL.

J is TRBJ2-7 and V is TRBV7-6, with D perhaps being TRBD1 or TRBD2 (5 bases each). The CDR3 covers 17 residues. CDR1 is SGHVS, CDR2 FNYEAQ, per germline. Trimming pared 4 bases from V and 1 base from J, leaving 20 bases between. The CDR3 loop reads CASSYRGGGRASYEQYF. For the CDR3, the DNA is TGTGCCAGCAGCTACCGAGGAGGTGGCAGGGCTTCCTACGAGCAGTACTTC.

There are a few counts of this clonotype. The V gene is TRBV28, the J gene TRBJ2-3; 8 bases map to TRBD1. Trimming cost V 4 bases and J 7 bases; bases outside gene matches: 22. This CDR3 has 19 amino acids. Germline V gene lookup returns CDR1 MDHEN and CDR2 SYDVKM. The CDR3 DNA follows: TGTGCCAGCAGTTCGCCCGGGACAGGCCTTCGGCGGGGAGTGAATACGCAGTATTTT. It encodes CASSSPGTGLRRGVNTQYF.

The CDR3 coding sequence is TGTGCCATCAGCCATCTAGGGGACAAAAACATTCAGTACTTC. This sequence encodes CAISHLGDKNIQYF. This chain joins TRBV10-3 and TRBJ2-4, with TRBD1 as a possible D gene (5 bases). The CDR3 has 14 residues. The germline V gene has CDR1 ENHRY and CDR2 SYGVKD. The V gene lost 6 bases and the J gene lost 3 bases, with 12 bases spanning the gap.

CDR3 in amino acids: CSAKEGEANEQFF. DNA of the CDR3: TGCAGTGCAAAGGAAGGGGAGGCCAATGAGCAGTTCTTC. The chain has TRBV20-1 and TRBJ2-1; D is possibly TRBD2 (6 bases). CDR1 DFQATT and CDR2 SNEGSKA come from the germline V gene (reference sequence). The CDR3 is 13 residues long. Trimming pared 6 bases from V and 6 bases from J, leaving 15 bases between.

V is TRBV12-3 or TRBV12-4 and J is TRBJ1-5; D unresolved. The CDR3 consists of 14 residues. V lost 7 bases to trimming and J lost 2 bases, with 12 bases between them. CDR3 sequence reads: CASTHIGGNQPQHF. For the CDR3, the DNA is TGTGCCAGCACCCACATCGGCGGCAATCAGCCCCAGCATTTT.

This sequence joins TRBV4-2 and TRBJ2-1; 8 bases match TRBD2. CDR3 length equals 17 residues. The J segment lost 4 bases and the V segment lost 0 bases, leaving 8 bases of the junction unmatched. Germline V lookup: CDR1 LGHNA, CDR2 YNFKEQ. Here the CDR3 DNA reads TGTGCCAGCAGCCAAGATGGGAGTAGCGGGGTTTACAATGAGCAGTTCTTC. This sequence encodes CASSQDGSSGVYNEQFF.

Ten or more counts support this clonotype. The chain employs TRBV3-1 and TRBJ1-1; perhaps TRBD1 as D (6 bases). The V gene's germline CDR1 is LGHDT and CDR2 YNNKEL (reference sequence). This CDR3 has 15 amino acids. V was pared by 3 bases and J by 0 bases, with 11 bases between. DNA for the CDR3: TGTGCCAGCAGCCAGGGACATAAAGTGAACACTGAAGCTTTCTTT. This sequence encodes CASSQGHKVNTEAFF.

This clonotype was observed many times. Here the CDR3 reads CASSAGPYSNQPQHF. The CDR3 nucleotides read TGCGCCAGCAGCGCGGGACCGTATAGCAATCAGCCCCAGCATTTT. The J gene is TRBJ1-5, the V gene TRBV4-1; possible D gene TRBD1, 5 bases. The CDR3 covers 15 residues. CDR1 is MGHRA and CDR2 is YSYEKL in the germline V gene. With 5 bases removed from V and 0 bases from J, the gap between germline ends came to 11 bases.

The J gene is TRBJ2-2, the V gene TRBV11-2; possibly TRBD2 for D (7 bases). The length of the CDR3 is 16 residues. Germline CDR1 SGHAT, CDR2 FQNNGV. V lost 4 bases and J lost 7, with 19 bases in between. CDR3 residues: CASSSSGGGRNGELFF. The CDR3 DNA is TGTGCCAGCAGCTCCTCTGGGGGCGGGAGAAACGGGGAGCTGTTTTTT.

This clonotype occurred a few times. This rearrangement joins TRBV7-8 to TRBJ1-5, with D perhaps matching TRBD1 (6 bases). Germline V gene data show CDR1 as SGHVS and CDR2 as FQNEAQ. V lost 9 bases and J lost 2, with 11 bases in between. The CDR3 runs 13 residues. Here the CDR3 reads CASKQGGNQPQHF. The CDR3 DNA sequence: TGTGCCAGTAAACAGGGCGGCAATCAGCCCCAGCATTTT.

The chain links TRBV6-2 or TRBV6-3 to TRBJ2-3; a possible D gene is TRBD2 (6 bases). V was pared by 3 bases and J by 2 bases, with 9 bases between. The CDR3 length is 14 residues. Germline CDR1 is MNHEY and CDR2 is SVGEGT. CDR3 residues: CASSYSGFTDTQYF. The DNA for the CDR3 is TGTGCCAGCAGTTATAGCGGATTCACAGATACGCAGTATTTT.

The gene calls are TRBV14 and TRBJ1-2; 7 nucleotides align to TRBD1. The CDR3 has 15 residues. Per germline, CDR1 SGHDN and CDR2 FVKESK. V gave up 5 bases and J gave up 3 bases; unmatched junction bases: 9. CDR3 residues: CASSNRQGWDYGYTF. The CDR3 coding sequence is TGTGCCAGCAGCAACCGACAGGGCTGGGACTATGGCTACACCTTC.

The V and J genes are TRBV20-1 and TRBJ2-1, with 7 bases lining up with TRBD2. CDR1 and CDR2 (germline): DFQATT, SNEGSKA (reference sequence). The V segment lost 6 bases and the J segment 6 bases; nucleotides outside the gene matches: 17. This CDR3 comprises 16 residues. The DNA for the CDR3 is TGCAGTGCCCTCCCCATGACAGCGTGGGAGGGCAATGAGCAGTTCTTC. It specifies CSALPMTAWEGNEQFF.

This clonotype has at least ten counts. This sequence joins TRBV12-3 or TRBV12-4 and TRBJ1-2; 7 bases are a match to TRBD1. This CDR3 spans 13 amino acids. Germline trimming cut 5 bases from V and 2 bases from J; bases unmatched to any gene: 2. The CDR3 here is CASSPTGNYGYTF. DNA of the CDR3: TGTGCCAGCAGTCCGACAGGGAACTATGGCTACACCTTC.

This chain connects TRBV7-9 to TRBJ2-5; the D gene is possibly TRBD2 (5 bases). Deletions cut 4 bases from V and 5 bases from J, with 17 bases between. Germline loops: CDR1 SEHNR, CDR2 FQNEAQ (reference sequence). This CDR3 is 15 amino acids long. The CDR3 region has the DNA TGTGCCAGCAGCTACCCAGGACGAGGGCGGGAGACCCAGTACTTC. Amino acids: CASSYPGRGRETQYF.

The rearrangement links TRBV5-1 to TRBJ2-1, with D perhaps matching TRBD2 (6 bases). This CDR3 spans 16 amino acids. V was shortened by 3 bases and J by 0 bases, with 13 bases between the two germline ends. Germline-derived CDR1 and CDR2 are SGHRS and YFSETQ. The CDR3 DNA reads TGCGCCAGCAGCTCTAGCGTTCTTACCTCCTACAATGAGCAGTTCTTC. Translation: CASSSSVLTSYNEQFF.

V is TRBV29-1 and J is TRBJ2-7; D remains unclear. Germline assignment: CDR1 SQVTM and CDR2 ANQGSEA. The germline V and J ends were trimmed by 6 bases and 6 bases, with 21 bases remaining between them. CDR3 size: 14 residues. CDR3: CSVSGLGPRVEQYF. The CDR3 region has the DNA TGCAGCGTCTCTGGCCTTGGACCAAGGGTCGAGCAGTACTTC.

Here the CDR3 reads CATSDLRGSRLGNTDTQYF. CDR3 DNA sequence: TGTGCCACCAGTGATTTAAGAGGGAGTCGACTGGGTAACACAGATACGCAGTATTTT. J is TRBJ2-3 and V is TRBV24-1; D possibly corresponds to TRBD2 (5 bases). The germline V gene has CDR1 KGHDR and CDR2 SFDVKD. With 1 base removed from V and 2 bases from J, the gap between germline ends came to 21 bases. The length of the CDR3 is 19 residues.

In its sample, this clonotype was seen many times. The chain links TRBV11-2 to TRBJ2-3; a possible D gene is TRBD2 (5 bases). V lost 1 base and J 5 bases, leaving 19 bases between the germline ends. The CDR3 is 17 residues long. CDR1 and CDR2 (germline): SGHAT, FQNNGV. CDR3 coding DNA: TGTGCCAGCAGCTTAGGGGCTACCCGTCCGGGGAGAGATACGCAGTATTTT. Residues: CASSLGATRPGRDTQYF.

This clonotype was counted only a few times. The chain employs TRBV7-8 and TRBJ1-6; D not certain. This CDR3 region has 16 residues. Germline V gene data show CDR1 as SGHVS and CDR2 as FQNEAQ. The V gene lost 5 bases and the J gene lost 5 bases, with 16 bases spanning the gap. Written as DNA, the CDR3 is TGTGCCAGCAGCCGTACCCTACCGTTCGATAATTCACCCCTCCACTTT. It translates to CASSRTLPFDNSPLHF.

The J gene is TRBJ2-1, the V gene TRBV24-1; 9 nucleotides agree with TRBD1. The CDR3 is made up of 16 amino acids. The germline V gene encodes CDR1 KGHDR and CDR2 SFDVKD. J was trimmed by 6 bases and V by 2 bases; bases with no gene match: 7. CDR3 sequence (DNA): TGTGCCACCAGTGATTACGACAGGGGGGCAGGCAATGAGCAGTTCTTC. Residues: CATSDYDRGAGNEQFF.

The rearrangement links TRBV7-3 to TRBJ1-2; TRBD1 is a possible D gene (5 bases). V was pared by 1 base and J by 6 bases, with 6 bases between. CDR3 length: 12 residues. Germline CDR1 reads SGHTA; CDR2 reads FQGTGA. CDR3 region: CASSLMGDGYTF. The CDR3 DNA is TGTGCCAGCAGCTTAATGGGGGATGGCTACACCTTC.